These 32 T cell receptor beta chains came from one sample sequenced in a study of blood T cell repertoires in COVID-19. The assay was immunoSEQ multiplex PCR, and TCRdb's table has in-frame clones only and misses some. The table has 230,000 or so clones, around 84% seen once. Material: peripheral blood. The receptors were gathered from a young man with active or convalescent COVID-19.

V usage is TRBV28 and J usage is TRBJ1-5; perhaps TRBD1 as D (6 bases). CDR1 and CDR2 from the germline V gene are MDHEN and SYDVKM. V was cut by 4 bases and J by 5 bases, with 6 bases left in between. The CDR3 extends over 12 amino acids. Here the CDR3 DNA reads TGTGCCAGCAGTTCAGGGGATCAGCCCCAGCATTTT. Encoded protein: CASSSGDQPQHF.

CDR3 residues: CSVEAGEQYF. DNA of the CDR3: TGCAGCGTTGAGGCGGGCGAGCAGTACTTC. The V gene is TRBV29-1, the J gene TRBJ2-7; D perhaps matches TRBD2 (5 bases). V was clipped by 3 bases and J by 6 bases, with 6 bases between them. Per the germline V gene, CDR1 is SQVTM and CDR2 is ANQGSEA. The CDR3 is 10 amino acids.

The chain carries TRBV5-4 and TRBJ2-1; 14 bases are a match to TRBD2. V gave up 7 bases and J gave up 4 bases; unmatched junction bases: 10. CDR1 and CDR2 from the germline V gene are SGHNT and YYREEE (reference sequence). The CDR3 length is 17 residues. In DNA form, the CDR3 reads TGTGCCAGCGGCACGGGACTAGCGGGAGCGGGATACAATGAGCAGTTCTTC. Its protein is CASGTGLAGAGYNEQFF.

The gene calls are TRBV28 and TRBJ2-2; possibly TRBD2 for D (5 bases). With 7 bases removed from V and 5 bases from J, the gap between germline ends came to 17 bases. The germline gives CDR1 MDHEN, CDR2 SYDVKM. The CDR3 has 15 residues. Here the CDR3 DNA reads TGTGCCAGCACACTACGTTCCGGAGGAACCGGGGAGCTGTTTTTT. This codes for CASTLRSGGTGELFF. Drawing the rest from reference TRBV28 and TRBJ2-2, the complete variable domain is DVKVTQSSRYLVKRTGEKVFLECVQDMDHENMFWYRQDPGLGLRLIYFSYDVKMKEKGDIPEGYSVSREKKERFSLILESASTNQTSMYLCASTLRSGGTGELFFGEGSRLTVL.

The rearrangement uses TRBV18 and TRBJ1-1; D may be TRBD1 (6 bases). This CDR3 has 13 amino acids. V was trimmed by 6 bases and J by 1 base, leaving 9 bases between them. Germline V gene lookup returns CDR1 KGHSH and CDR2 LQKENI. CDR3 DNA sequence: TGTGCCAGCTCCCAGGGACAGAACACTGAAGCTTTCTTT. As protein: CASSQGQNTEAFF.

The chain couples TRBV11-1 to TRBJ1-6, with no clear D. The CDR3 is 14 amino acids. With 6 bases removed from V and 7 bases from J, the gap between germline ends came to 13 bases. Per the germline V gene, CDR1 is SGHAT and CDR2 is FQDESV (reference sequence). The CDR3 is CASRTGPKNSPLHF. CDR3 DNA sequence: TGTGCCAGCAGAACTGGGCCCAAAAATTCACCCCTCCACTTT.

Here the CDR3 reads CASSRQGADLETQYF. In DNA form, the CDR3 reads TGTGCCAGCAGTCGACAGGGGGCGGATTTGGAGACCCAGTACTTC. The chain employs TRBV6-6 and TRBJ2-5; 10 nucleotides align to TRBD1. The CDR3 runs 15 residues. Germline values: CDR1 MNHNY, CDR2 SVGAGI (reference sequence). The V and J ends lost 5 bases and 5 bases, in that order; junction bases with no gene match: 8.

The count of this clone is one. J is TRBJ2-7 and V is TRBV5-1, with a weak D call TRBD1 (5 bases). This CDR3 contains 13 residues. From germline, CDR1 is SGHRS and CDR2 YFSETQ. Deletions cut 2 bases from V and 3 bases from J, with 9 bases between. CDR3 sequence: CASSFDSVYEQYF. In nucleotides, the CDR3 is TGCGCCAGCAGCTTTGACAGTGTCTACGAGCAGTACTTC.

This clone was found a few times. The chain has TRBV7-9 and TRBJ1-1, with TRBD1 as a possible D gene (5 bases). The CDR3 has 15 residues. CDR1 SEHNR and CDR2 FQNEAQ come from the germline V gene (reference sequence). Trimming left V 7 bases short and J 0 bases short, with 15 bases between. This CDR3 is CASNQLGLLNTEAFF. The DNA of the CDR3 is TGTGCCAGCAACCAATTGGGGCTATTGAACACTGAAGCTTTCTTT.

This clone was recorded only once. The chain uses TRBV2 and TRBJ2-7, with D possibly matching TRBD2 (6 bases). Germline V gives CDR1 SNHLY, CDR2 FYNNEI. CDR3 length: 12 amino acids. V gave up 7 bases and J gave up 3 bases, with 10 bases separating them. CDR3 amino acids: CASNGRNYEQYF. CDR3 coding DNA: TGTGCCAGCAACGGGAGAAACTACGAGCAGTACTTC.

This rearrangement joins TRBV4-2 to TRBJ1-5, with D unresolved. The CDR3 has 15 amino acids. V lost 4 bases to trimming and J lost 8 bases, with 18 bases between them. Germline V lookup: CDR1 LGHNA, CDR2 YNFKEQ. The CDR3 coding sequence is TGTGCCAGCAGCCCAACCGGGTTACAGCGGGAGCCCCAGCATTTT. Protein: CASSPTGLQREPQHF.

The chain recombines TRBV4-2 with TRBJ2-1, with D tentatively TRBD1 (5 bases). Trimming stripped 5 bases from V and 1 base from J, with 15 bases between. This CDR3 is 16 amino acids long. Germline CDR1 and CDR2: LGHNA and YNFKEQ. DNA for the CDR3: TGTGCCAGCAGCATAAAGAGACAGTCATCCTACAATGAGCAGTTCTTC. Translated: CASSIKRQSSYNEQFF.

This chain links TRBV19 with TRBJ2-1, with 8 bases matching TRBD1. This CDR3 region has 13 residues. Germline V gene data show CDR1 as LNHDA and CDR2 as SQIVND (reference sequence). V trimming: 3 bases; J trimming: 9 bases; junction bases outside the gene matches: 4. This chain's CDR3 is CASSIRGLGEQFF. DNA of the CDR3: TGTGCCAGTAGTATCAGGGGGCTGGGTGAGCAGTTCTTC.

V is TRBV20-1 and J is TRBJ2-7, with D uncertain. The germline V gene has CDR1 DFQATT and CDR2 SNEGSKA (reference sequence). The V end was cut by 1 base, the J end by 6 bases, with 7 bases between. The CDR3 runs 11 residues. The CDR3 bases are TGCAGTGCTAGAGGAGGTGCCGAGCAGTACTTC. It specifies CSARGGAEQYF.

The chain combines TRBV27 with TRBJ1-5; possibly TRBD1 for D (5 bases). V was cut by 3 bases and J by 7 bases, with 10 bases left in between. The CDR3 extends over 13 amino acids. Germline CDR1 MNHEY, CDR2 SMNVEV (reference sequence). The CDR3 protein is CASSFGGMQPQHF. The CDR3 bases are TGTGCCAGCAGTTTCGGGGGAATGCAGCCCCAGCATTTT.

The chain employs TRBV7-9 and TRBJ1-2, with D possibly TRBD1 on 6 matching bases. Trimming took 0 bases from V and 1 from J, leaving 9 bases between them. CDR1 SEHNR and CDR2 FQNEAQ come from the germline V gene (reference sequence). The CDR3 totals 15 residues. This CDR3 reads CASSLAGHHNYGYTF. The CDR3, as DNA: TGTGCCAGCAGCTTAGCGGGACATCATAACTATGGCTACACCTTC.

This clone came up a few times. The genes are TRBV5-1 and TRBJ2-5; 8 bases are shared with TRBD2. Germline V CDR1 and CDR2: SGHRS, YFSETQ. Trimming cost V 6 bases and J 2 bases; bases outside gene matches: 6. This CDR3 contains 14 residues. CDR3 bases: TGCGCCAGCACTGTAGCGGGAATACAAGAGACCCAGTACTTC. Translated, it gives CASTVAGIQETQYF.

The genes are TRBV6-2 or TRBV6-3 and TRBJ2-1, with D tentatively TRBD2 (6 bases). The CDR3 spans 17 residues. V gave up 5 bases and J gave up 2 bases, with 19 bases separating them. In germline, CDR1 is MNHEY, CDR2 SVGEGT. CDR3 in amino acids: CASSRLLGGRPYNEQFF. In DNA, the CDR3 is TGTGCCAGCAGTCGCCTCTTGGGGGGACGACCCTACAATGAGCAGTTCTTC.

The rearrangement uses TRBV6-2 or TRBV6-3 and TRBJ2-2, with unresolved D. The CDR3 runs 13 residues. Germline CDR1 is MNHEY and CDR2 is SVGEGT. Trimming took 4 bases from V and 3 from J, leaving 6 bases between them. Here the CDR3 reads CASSFGDTGELFF. The CDR3 coding sequence is TGTGCCAGCAGTTTCGGAGACACCGGGGAGCTGTTTTTT.

This clone was seen more than once but under ten times. V is TRBV27 and J is TRBJ1-1, with D perhaps TRBD1 (6 bases). V lost 8 bases, J lost 4 bases, and 17 bases lay in between. Germline lookup yields CDR1 MNHEY and CDR2 SMNVEV (reference sequence). CDR3 length: 14 residues. CDR3 coding DNA: TGTGCCAGCCGCTCACCAGGGGTGCGCACTGAAGCTTTCTTT. As protein: CASRSPGVRTEAFF.

Of note for this clone: The sample holds other DNA sequences that translate to the same CDR3. This rearrangement joins TRBV30 to TRBJ1-5; tentative D call: TRBD1 (5 bases). V was shortened by 1 base and J by 3 bases, with 7 bases between the two germline ends. Germline V gene sequence: CDR1 GTSNPN, CDR2 SVGIG (reference sequence). This CDR3 is 13 amino acids long. The CDR3 protein is CAWSGGSNQPQHF. The CDR3 DNA is TGTGCCTGGAGTGGGGGCTCCAATCAGCCCCAGCATTTT.

CDR3 sequence (DNA): TGTGCCAGCAGTTTACTAACAACTTCCGGGACAGGGGACCCTCAAGCTTTCTTT. It encodes CASSLLTTSGTGDPQAFF. This rearrangement joins TRBV28 to TRBJ1-1; 10 positions match TRBD1. The germline V gene encodes CDR1 MDHEN and CDR2 SYDVKM. The CDR3 length is 18 residues. V was clipped by 2 bases and J by 9 bases; unmatched bases: 18. Full variable domain (outside the CDR3, taken from reference TRBV28 and TRBJ1-1): DVKVTQSSRYLVKRTGEKVFLECVQDMDHENMFWYRQDPGLGLRLIYFSYDVKMKEKGDIPEGYSVSREKKERFSLILESASTNQTSMYLCASSLLTTSGTGDPQAFFGQGTRLTVV.

V and J are TRBV7-2 and TRBJ2-7, with TRBD2 matching 7 bases. Germline loops: CDR1 SGHTA, CDR2 FQGNSA. This CDR3 has 14 residues. The junction had 7 bases not matched to a gene; V was cut back by 5 bases and J by 3 bases. The CDR3 sequence: CASSGRGGGYEQYF. In DNA, the CDR3 is TGTGCCAGCAGCGGACGTGGGGGGGGCTACGAGCAGTACTTC.

The CDR3 loop reads CASRGTGWDGGYTF. In DNA form, the CDR3 reads TGTGCCAGCAGGGGGACAGGGTGGGACGGTGGCTACACCTTC. The genes are TRBV27 and TRBJ1-2, with TRBD1 matching over 9 bases. The CDR3 consists of 14 residues. In germline, CDR1 is MNHEY, CDR2 SMNVEV (reference sequence). The ends lost 6 bases at V and 7 bases at J; junction bases unmatched: 9.

Here the CDR3 DNA reads TGTGCCAGCATGAGGGACAGTCCCTTCTCTGGGGCCAACGTCCTGACTTTC. Protein product: CASMRDSPFSGANVLTF. The V gene is TRBV27, the J gene TRBJ2-6; TRBD1 aligns across 7 bases. The CDR3 consists of 17 residues. Germline CDR1 reads MNHEY; CDR2 reads SMNVEV (reference sequence). The J segment lost 0 bases and the V segment lost 7 bases, leaving 9 bases of the junction unmatched.

In this sample, this clone turned up once. The V and J genes are TRBV5-4 and TRBJ2-5; the D gene is possibly TRBD2 (6 bases). The CDR3 runs to 14 residues. Germline V gene data show CDR1 as SGHNT and CDR2 as YYREEE (reference sequence). The germline V and J ends were trimmed by 5 bases and 4 bases, with 15 bases remaining between them. The CDR3 sequence: CASSPSGRGETQYF. CDR3 DNA sequence: TGTGCCAGCAGTCCTTCCGGGCGGGGAGAGACCCAGTACTTC. The variable domain in full, completed from reference TRBV5-4 and TRBJ2-5, reads ETGVTQSPTHLIKTRGQQVTLRCSSQSGHNTVSWYQQALGQGPQFIFQYYREEENGRGNFPPRFSGLQFPNYSSELNVNALELDDSALYLCASSPSGRGETQYFGPGTRLLVL.

V is TRBV5-1 and J is TRBJ1-2, with D perhaps TRBD1 (6 bases). V was trimmed by 4 bases and J by 0 bases, leaving 16 bases between them. CDR1 SGHRS and CDR2 YFSETQ come from the germline V gene. The CDR3 extends over 16 amino acids. Written as DNA, the CDR3 is TGCGCCAGCAGCCCCGGACAGAGCTACTCTAACTATGGCTACACCTTC. This sequence encodes CASSPGQSYSNYGYTF.

The rearrangement links TRBV19 to TRBJ2-1, with 11 bases identical to TRBD2. CDR3 length equals 14 residues. V lost 5 bases, J lost 5 bases, and 2 bases stayed unmatched. The germline CDR1 and CDR2 sequences are LNHDA and SQIVND (reference sequence). CDR3 nucleotide sequence: TGTGCCAGTAGTTGGGGACTAGCGGACAATGAGCAGTTCTTC. Translating it yields CASSWGLADNEQFF. Complete variable domain (other parts from reference TRBV19 and TRBJ2-1): DGGITQSPKYLFRKEGQNVTLSCEQNLNHDAMYWYRQDPGQGLRLIYYSQIVNDFQKGDIAEGYSVSREKKESFPLTVTSAQKNPTAFYLCASSWGLADNEQFFGPGTRLTVL.

The chain carries TRBV4-2 and TRBJ1-2, with 8 nucleotides matching TRBD1. The ends lost 1 base at V and 4 bases at J; junction bases unmatched: 2. Looked up from germline, CDR1 is LGHNA and CDR2 is YNFKEQ. This CDR3 region has 14 residues. CDR3 loop: CASSQGTGSYGYTF. CDR3 DNA: TGTGCCAGCAGCCAAGGGACAGGGAGCTATGGCTACACCTTC.

The chain joins TRBV5-6 to TRBJ2-1; 8 bases match TRBD2. The germline CDR1 and CDR2 sequences are SGHDT and YYEEEE. The CDR3 consists of 17 residues. The V gene end was trimmed by 3 bases and the J gene end by 10 bases; junction bases not matched to a gene: 18. Here the CDR3 DNA reads TGTGCCAGCAGCTCCGCCGCGGGGCGGGGGGCTAGGGGCGAGCAGTTCTTC. This encodes CASSSAAGRGARGEQFF.

The chain couples TRBV3-1 (or the pseudogene TRBV3-2) to TRBJ2-7, with 13 bases that match TRBD2. Germline V gene data show CDR1 as LGHDT and CDR2 as YNNKEL (reference sequence). This CDR3 has 18 amino acids. J lost 5 bases, V lost 8 bases, and 18 bases had no gene match. This CDR3 reads CASVGSPVGLAGRNEQYF. The CDR3, as DNA: TGTGCCAGCGTCGGTAGCCCCGTGGGACTAGCGGGGCGCAACGAGCAGTACTTC.

J is TRBJ2-3 and V is TRBV6-4, with D hard to call. The germline V gene encodes CDR1 MRHNA and CDR2 SNTAGT. Trimming pared 2 bases from V and 3 bases from J, leaving 12 bases between. This CDR3 has 15 amino acids. The CDR3 is CASSDGVGLTDTQYF. The CDR3 nucleotides read TGTGCCAGCAGTGACGGAGTCGGGTTGACAGATACGCAGTATTTT.